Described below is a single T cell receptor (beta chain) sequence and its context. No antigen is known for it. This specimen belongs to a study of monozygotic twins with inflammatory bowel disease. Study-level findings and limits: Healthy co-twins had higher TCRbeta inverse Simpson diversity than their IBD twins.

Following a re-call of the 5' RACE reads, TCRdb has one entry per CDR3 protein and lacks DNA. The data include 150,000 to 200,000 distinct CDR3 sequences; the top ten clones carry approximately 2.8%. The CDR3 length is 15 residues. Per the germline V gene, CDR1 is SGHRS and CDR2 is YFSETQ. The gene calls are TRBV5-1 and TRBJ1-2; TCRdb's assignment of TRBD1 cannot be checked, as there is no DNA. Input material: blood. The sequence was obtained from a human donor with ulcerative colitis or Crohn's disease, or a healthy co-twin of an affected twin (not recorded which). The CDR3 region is CASSLGAKGDYGYTF.